The 13 T cell receptor beta chains below were found in one sample sequenced in a study of blood T cell repertoires in COVID-19. This table comes from immunoSEQ multiplex PCR, and its TCRdb copy is limited to in-frame clones, with some not included. The sample shows more than 100,000 clones, 60% to 85% of them seen only once. Sequencing used peripheral blood. Every receptor here comes from a man between 65 and 85 years old with acute or convalescent COVID-19.

The chain recombines TRBV5-1 with TRBJ1-1; D gene uncertain. Looked up from germline, CDR1 is SGHRS and CDR2 is YFSETQ. Trimming stripped 2 bases from V and 4 bases from J, with 9 bases between. CDR3 length: 13 amino acids. The CDR3 DNA reads TGCGCCAGCAGCTTAAGAGGAGGCACTGAAGCTTTCTTT. Residues: CASSLRGGTEAFF.

The chain is built from TRBV6-6 and TRBJ1-6; possible D gene TRBD1, 5 bases. V lost 2 bases to trimming and J lost 10 bases, with 12 bases between them. The CDR3 sequence is 14 residues long. Germline V gene sequence: CDR1 MNHNY, CDR2 SVGAGI (reference sequence). CDR3 protein: CASSYQGKVSPLHF. Written as DNA, the CDR3 is TGTGCCAGCAGTTACCAGGGAAAGGTCTCACCCCTCCACTTT.

This sequence joins TRBV5-1 and TRBJ2-5, with 7 nucleotides matching TRBD1. The J segment lost 2 bases and the V segment lost 4 bases, leaving 2 bases of the junction unmatched. Looked up from germline, CDR1 is SGHRS and CDR2 is YFSETQ. The CDR3 runs to 13 residues. The CDR3 DNA is TGCGCCAGCAGCCAGACAGGGCAAGAGACCCAGTACTTC. This encodes CASSQTGQETQYF.

The chain combines TRBV29-1 with TRBJ1-1; possible D gene TRBD1, 5 bases. This CDR3 comprises 13 residues. Germline values: CDR1 SQVTM, CDR2 ANQGSEA. CDR3 residues: CSISGGVGTEAFF. CDR3 sequence (DNA): TGCAGTATTTCCGGGGGAGTGGGGACTGAAGCTTTCTTT.

The chain couples TRBV7-2 to TRBJ2-5, with 8 positions matching TRBD2. Germline assignment: CDR1 SGHTA and CDR2 FQGNSA. This CDR3 spans 15 amino acids. V was pared by 2 bases and J by 7 bases, with 9 bases of the junction left unmatched. CDR3 sequence: CASSLSGGAFGTQYF. The CDR3 DNA reads TGTGCCAGCAGCTTAAGCGGGGGCGCATTCGGGACCCAGTACTTC.

The chain is built from TRBV21-1 and TRBJ1-6. TRBV21-1 is reported as a pseudogene. The CDR3 length is 16 residues. The CDR3, as DNA: TGTGCCAGCGCGGCCGGGTTCAAGCCCGTTAATTCACCCCTCCACTTT. As protein: CASAAGFKPVNSPLHF.

The chain links TRBV30 to TRBJ1-3; D not resolved. The ends were cut back, 4 bases at V and 0 bases at J, with 7 bases in the middle. This CDR3 spans 13 amino acids. In germline, CDR1 is GTSNPN, CDR2 SVGIG (reference sequence). The CDR3 DNA follows: TGTGCCTGGAATCCCATCTCTGGAAACACCATATATTTT. It encodes CAWNPISGNTIYF.

This chain uses TRBV5-6 with TRBJ2-1; D remains ambiguous. Between the trimmed V and J ends, which lost 5 bases and 3 bases, there was a span of 12 bases. The germline V gene encodes CDR1 SGHDT and CDR2 YYEEEE. The CDR3 runs 14 residues. CDR3 protein: CASRYSTGYNEQFF. In DNA form, the CDR3 reads TGTGCCAGCAGGTATTCGACGGGCTACAATGAGCAGTTCTTC.

The gene calls are TRBV6-5 and TRBJ2-5; possible D gene TRBD2, 6 bases. Trimming shortened V by 4 bases and J by 5 bases, and 17 bases separated the two germline ends. Germline lookup yields CDR1 MNHEY and CDR2 SVGAGI. The CDR3 spans 15 residues. CDR3 coding DNA: TGTGCCAGCAGTTCCCCCGGGGGACCCGTGGAGACCCAGTACTTC. This gives the protein CASSSPGGPVETQYF.

The gene calls are TRBV6-2 or TRBV6-3 and TRBJ2-3, with D unresolved. This CDR3 has 14 amino acids. From germline, CDR1 is MNHEY and CDR2 SVGEGT. Trimming left V 2 bases short and J 2 bases short, with 8 bases between. CDR3 sequence (DNA): TGTGCCAGCAGTTACGTTTCCATCACAGATACGCAGTATTTT. It translates to CASSYVSITDTQYF.

This clone was counted only a few times. The gene calls are TRBV10-3 and TRBJ2-2; TRBD1 matches at 8 bases. Per germline, CDR1 ENHRY and CDR2 SYGVKD. V lost 6 bases, J lost 4 bases, and 10 bases stayed unmatched. The CDR3 is 16 amino acids. CDR3 sequence: CAIRKQGVFGTGELFF. CDR3 DNA: TGTGCCATCAGAAAACAGGGGGTTTTCGGCACCGGGGAGCTGTTTTTT.

The rearrangement joins TRBV7-2 to TRBJ1-5; D remains unclear. Germline assignment: CDR1 SGHTA and CDR2 FQGNSA. With 3 bases removed from V and 2 bases from J, the gap between germline ends came to 5 bases. The CDR3 consists of 13 residues. The CDR3 sequence is CASSFTGNQPQHF. The CDR3 nucleotides are TGTGCCAGCAGCTTCACGGGCAATCAGCCCCAGCATTTT.

The chain joins TRBV20-1 to TRBJ2-7, with TRBD2 matching over 10 bases. Germline CDR1 reads DFQATT; CDR2 reads SNEGSKA (reference sequence). The CDR3 is made up of 16 amino acids. With V trimmed by 3 bases and J by 2 bases, 10 bases remained unmatched. This chain's CDR3 is CSASLLAGQVPYEQYF. The CDR3 DNA reads as TGCAGTGCTAGTTTACTAGCGGGGCAAGTGCCCTACGAGCAGTACTTC.